This T cell receptor (beta chain) came from a study of T cell repertoires in cytomegalovirus infection. Study-wide context: Public TCR beta signatures indicated both CMV infection and matching HLA type.

Each CDR3 protein is one row after TCRdb ran MiXCR on the reads. The profile shows some 170,000 distinct CDR3 sequences, roughly 17% of them singletons. This clonotype was recorded at least ten times. Its antigen is not known. This CDR3 region has 13 residues. Deletions cut 1 base from V and 1 base from J, with 4 bases between. Germline V gives CDR1 SGHVS, CDR2 FQNEAQ. Broader study findings: Cumulated frequencies of public TCR beta families served to identify carriers of CMV plus the relevant HLA. HLA-C-restricted CMV clonotypes gave the most frequent clonotype in two of eight donors.

Sequences were obtained from CD8+ T cells from PBMCs. This chain joins TRBV7-8 and TRBJ2-5; no clear D. This receptor was obtained from a human donor in good health (CMV status not recorded). Some clones in this sample may be carry-over from other donors' samples. The CDR3 sequence: CASSLEAQETQYF. As DNA, the CDR3 is TGTGCCAGCAGCTTAGAGGCCCAAGAGACCCAGTACTTC.